This T cell receptor (beta chain) was found in a study of Graves' ophthalmopathy and Graves' hyperthyroidism (dated by TCRdb to 2016 to 2019). The study in broad terms: Peripheral blood was collected at initial diagnosis, before any treatment. To tell Graves' ophthalmopathy apart from Graves' hyperthyroidism, and to predict which patients would progress to ophthalmopathy, the study relied on TCR beta repertoire signatures. In total, under 150 blood samples were TCR-sequenced: 43 ophthalmopathy, some 72 hyperthyroidism and approximately 17 hyperthyroidism-to-ophthalmopathy patients. To explore V-J signatures distinguishing ophthalmopathy from hyperthyroidism, a discovery set of approximately 100 patients (43 ophthalmopathy, some 55 stable hyperthyroidism) was enrolled. The independent validation cohort included approximately 19 hyperthyroidism patients plus 17 patients who later progressed from hyperthyroidism to ophthalmopathy. In more than 5 hyperthyroidism patients, the T-cell repertoire of thyroid tissue was compared with the T-cell repertoire of blood. Following sampling, methimazole starting at 30 mg daily was administered to hyperthyroidism patients, and high-dose intravenous methylprednisolone was administered to ophthalmopathy patients.

Via the germline V gene, CDR1 is MNHEY and CDR2 SVGAGI. Reading from cysteine to phenylalanine, the CDR3 counts 14 amino acids. Left in the record is the CDR3 DNA by itself, 42 bases read in frame from the first base. Ends trimmed: V by 2 bases, J by 3 bases; bases unmatched to a gene: 3. Ophthalmopathy patients had moderately to severely active disease, Clinical Activity Score of at least 3, NOSPECS grade of at least 4, and disease duration under 3 months. Patients with other autoimmune diseases, uncontrolled infections, pregnancy or lactation were excluded. Clinical symptoms, serum thyroxine, TRAb, thyroid ultrasound and orbital computed tomography formed the basis of the diagnosis. Using Ficoll-Paque density gradient centrifugation, PBMCs were isolated from roughly 9.2 ml of fresh peripheral blood. Total RNA was extracted using Trizol reagent, and RNA quality was checked on an Agilent 2100 Bioanalyzer.

In this sample, this clonotype turned up many times. The clone's antigen remains unknown. Base qualities are missing; no much larger clone stands one base away. For repertoire sequencing, the TCR beta CDR3 regions were amplified from RNA transcripts. The first round was an RT-PCR using HTBI primers with the Qiagen OneStep RT-PCR kit, and this first round was followed by a second-round multiplex PCR, then size selection and purification. The libraries underwent paired-end sequencing with 100 bp reads on an Illumina HiSeq2000. Concerning the study's data processing: SOAPnuke was used for read processing, and reads with adapters, uncalled bases, a mean Phred below 15, or no exact constant-primer or identifier match were discarded. High-quality paired reads were merged with COPE v1.2.5. Unique nucleotide sequences were defined as clonotypes and aligned to IMGT TRB V, D and J references using MiTCR v1.1. Analysis was restricted to V-J combinations with a frequency above 0.0001, which covered about 99% of repertoires. For each V-J combination, a TCR clonal expansion and chaos score was defined as the ratio of F50 clonal expansion to chaos observed in the TCRdist matrix. Welch's t-statistics and random forest were used to narrow the features down to 13 V-J combinations, which were then fed into a naive Bayes classifier. The Morisita-Horn index was used to measure how similar the thyroid and blood repertoires were. TCRdb reran the public reads through fastp at Q25 and MiXCR, keeping productive beta chains. Each CDR3 protein gets just one entry, which takes the most common genes and DNA from the rows behind it. The V and J calls and clone size are TCRdb's, not the authors'. This sample gives a few hundred thousand distinct CDR3 sequences in total; around a sixth of them show up just once. Around 12% of the sample goes to the ten largest clones.

Summary of the overall study and its limitations: Among expanded thyroid clonotypes with frequency above 0.001, most also showed up in blood, which suggests that blood repertoires may reflect the thyroid immune response. In cross-validation, the 13-signature model distinguished ophthalmopathy from stable hyperthyroidism with approximately 85% sensitivity and about 81% specificity, and in the test set the corresponding values were roughly 80% and 75%. No statistical method was used to predetermine the sample size, and group allocation was not hidden from the investigators. In validation, the model predicted ophthalmopathy progression with roughly 68% sensitivity and 72.22% specificity; roughly 11 predicted patients were CT-confirmed with GO in a median of around 6 months.

The sample was peripheral blood. The sequence was collected from an adult man with Graves' ophthalmopathy. The chain is assembled from TRBV6-5 and TRBJ1-1, with 7 junctional bases fitting TRBD1. In nucleotides, the sequence is TGTGCCAGCAGTTACAACAGGGGTGACACTGAAGCTTTCTTT. It translates to CASSYNRGDTEAFF.